This T cell receptor beta chain was profiled in a study of neurological immune-mediated disorders. General study points: None of the CDR3 amino acid sequences of expanded clones recurred across subjects, suggesting private repertoires in all groups. HTLV-1-associated myelopathy ranked highest for TCR clonal expansion and multiple sclerosis lowest, beneath healthy controls.

The cDNA came from 5'RACE with 10-nucleotide random UMIs. TCRdb re-called the 5' RACE reads through MiXCR, storing one row per CDR3 protein. The sample holds about 58,000 distinct CDR3 sequences, about 2.5% seen once. The study built unsorted libraries from 2 million PBMCs kept at -80 C. The junction had 11 bases not matched to a gene; V was cut back by 11 bases and J by 7 bases. The germline V gene has CDR1 MNHEY and CDR2 SVGAGI. This CDR3 is 13 amino acids long. There are many counts of this clonotype. Its antigen is unknown. The source is a man between 50 and 59 years old with multiple sclerosis. The chain joins TRBV6-5 to TRBJ2-1; 7 positions match TRBD2. Sample: PBMCs. The CDR3 bases are TGTGCCGTCGCGCTAGCGGAGCTGAATGAGCAGTTCTTC. It translates to CAVALAELNEQFF.